The T cell receptor (beta chain) described here comes from a study of blood T cells in healthy people across ages. Study-level background: Per two T cells, template switching captured roughly one barcoded beta molecule.

V lost 1 base to trimming and J lost 4 bases; unmatched junction nucleotides: 4. Per the germline V gene, CDR1 is MGHRA and CDR2 is YSYEKL. CDR3 length: 15 amino acids. A second PCR, run for roughly 7 to 12 cycles, used a sample-barcoded 5' primer plus a J-beta primer mix. TCRdb reprocessed the 5' RACE reads with MiXCR, giving one entry per CDR3 protein. The data hold about 560,000 distinct CDR3 sequences, with about a quarter observed a single time. As regards this clonotype: The target antigen is unknown.

The study, taken as a whole, reports: In these data, TCR beta diversity tracked strongly with naive T cell percentage.

These same data were also listed under a study on T cells of mothers and their children. That source notes: The shaping of TCR recombination output by thymic selection is similar in related and unrelated pairs. The analysis detected no persistent microchimeric T cell clones.

This chain joins TRBV4-1 and TRBJ2-1; TRBD1 agrees at 7 bases. This sequence was found in a boy under 10 years old in good health. The sequenced sample consisted of blood. The CDR3 sequence is CASSQVDRVYNEQFF. As DNA, the CDR3 is TGCGCCAGCAGCCAAGTAGACAGGGTATACAATGAGCAGTTCTTC.